Below are 2 T cell receptor beta chains sequenced from a single sample in a study of a mutant IDH1 vaccine in newly diagnosed glioma. Measured with immunoSEQ multiplex PCR; TCRdb has only the in-frame clones, and not every one. The repertoire includes 45,000 to 70,000 clones, about 91% of them detected once, and over 2.5% sits in the top ten. Time point specified: baseline, week 1 (first vaccination visit). Documented treatment: pre-vaccination baseline after standard-of-care therapy. Sequences were derived from PBMCs, sampled from a glioma patient treated with radiotherapy, temozolomide or both. The receptor source for this set is a man between 45 and 60 years old with glioma.

The chain couples TRBV28 to TRBJ1-5, with D uncertain. The CDR3 runs 16 residues. Trimming removed 1 base at V and 1 base at J, with 11 bases between. CDR1 MDHEN and CDR2 SYDVKM come from the germline V gene. CDR3 loop: CASSLYRVASNQPQHF. As DNA, the CDR3 is TGTGCCAGCAGTTTATATAGGGTGGCGAGCAATCAGCCCCAGCATTTT. The variable domain in full, completed from reference TRBV28 and TRBJ1-5, reads DVKVTQSSRYLVKRTGEKVFLECVQDMDHENMFWYRQDPGLGLRLIYFSYDVKMKEKGDIPEGYSVSREKKERFSLILESASTNQTSMYLCASSLYRVASNQPQHFGDGTRLSIL.

The chain links TRBV5-4 to TRBJ2-1; tentatively, D is TRBD2 (7 bases). Trimming shortened V by 4 bases and J by 4 bases, and 21 bases separated the two germline ends. This CDR3 is 17 amino acids long. Germline CDR1 SGHNT, CDR2 YYREEE (reference sequence). The CDR3 is CASSPLGGRRVYNEQFF. The CDR3 nucleotides read TGTGCCAGCAGCCCGCTGGGGGGGCGGAGGGTATACAATGAGCAGTTCTTC.